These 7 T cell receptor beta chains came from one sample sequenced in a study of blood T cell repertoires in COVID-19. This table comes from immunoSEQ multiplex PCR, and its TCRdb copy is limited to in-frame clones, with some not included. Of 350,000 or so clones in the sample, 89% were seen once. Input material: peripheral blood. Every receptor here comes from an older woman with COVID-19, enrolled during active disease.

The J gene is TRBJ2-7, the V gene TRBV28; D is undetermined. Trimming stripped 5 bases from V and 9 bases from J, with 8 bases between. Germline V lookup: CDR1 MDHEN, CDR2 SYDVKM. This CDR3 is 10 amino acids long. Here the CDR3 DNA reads TGTGCCAGCAGTCGCCGCGCGCAGTACTTC. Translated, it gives CASSRRAQYF.

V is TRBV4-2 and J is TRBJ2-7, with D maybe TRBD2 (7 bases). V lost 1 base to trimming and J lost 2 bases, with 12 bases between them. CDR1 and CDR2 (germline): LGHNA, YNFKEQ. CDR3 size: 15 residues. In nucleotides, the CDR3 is TGTGCCAGCAGCCAAGGGTGGGAGGGGGCCTACGAGCAGTACTTC. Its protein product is CASSQGWEGAYEQYF.

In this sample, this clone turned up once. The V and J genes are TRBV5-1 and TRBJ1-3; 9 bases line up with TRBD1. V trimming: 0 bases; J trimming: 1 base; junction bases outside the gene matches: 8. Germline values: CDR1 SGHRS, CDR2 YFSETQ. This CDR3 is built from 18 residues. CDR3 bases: TGCGCCAGCAGCTTGGACCCGGGACAGGGTCGTTCTGGAAACACCATATATTTT. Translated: CASSLDPGQGRSGNTIYF.

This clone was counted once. In DNA form, the CDR3 reads TGCGCCAGCAGCCAAATACCAGGGGTTTGGACCGGGGAGCTGTTTTTT. Its protein product is CASSQIPGVWTGELFF. The rearrangement joins TRBV4-1 to TRBJ2-2; maybe TRBD1 (6 bases). The CDR3 length is 16 residues. Per the germline V gene, CDR1 is MGHRA and CDR2 is YSYEKL. Trimming removed 2 bases from V and 5 bases from J, with 15 bases in between.

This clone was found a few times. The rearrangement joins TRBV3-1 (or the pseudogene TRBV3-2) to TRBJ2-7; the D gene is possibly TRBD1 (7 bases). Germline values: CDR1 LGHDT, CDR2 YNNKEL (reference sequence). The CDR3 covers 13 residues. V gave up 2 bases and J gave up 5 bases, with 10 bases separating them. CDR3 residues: CASSQQGGNEQYF. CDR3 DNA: TGTGCCAGCAGCCAACAGGGGGGAAACGAGCAGTACTTC.

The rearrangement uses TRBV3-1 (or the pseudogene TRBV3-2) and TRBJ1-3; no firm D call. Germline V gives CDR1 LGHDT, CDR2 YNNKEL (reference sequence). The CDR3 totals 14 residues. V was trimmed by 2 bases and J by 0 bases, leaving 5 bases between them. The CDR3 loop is CASSQYNSGNTIYF. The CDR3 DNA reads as TGTGCCAGCAGCCAATACAACTCTGGAAACACCATATATTTT.

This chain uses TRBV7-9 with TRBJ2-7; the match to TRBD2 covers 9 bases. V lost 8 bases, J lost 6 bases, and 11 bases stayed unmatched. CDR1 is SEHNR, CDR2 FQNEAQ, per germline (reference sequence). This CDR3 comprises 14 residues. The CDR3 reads CASGEGGGAGEQYF. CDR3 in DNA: TGTGCCAGCGGGGAAGGCGGGGGGGCCGGCGAGCAGTACTTC.